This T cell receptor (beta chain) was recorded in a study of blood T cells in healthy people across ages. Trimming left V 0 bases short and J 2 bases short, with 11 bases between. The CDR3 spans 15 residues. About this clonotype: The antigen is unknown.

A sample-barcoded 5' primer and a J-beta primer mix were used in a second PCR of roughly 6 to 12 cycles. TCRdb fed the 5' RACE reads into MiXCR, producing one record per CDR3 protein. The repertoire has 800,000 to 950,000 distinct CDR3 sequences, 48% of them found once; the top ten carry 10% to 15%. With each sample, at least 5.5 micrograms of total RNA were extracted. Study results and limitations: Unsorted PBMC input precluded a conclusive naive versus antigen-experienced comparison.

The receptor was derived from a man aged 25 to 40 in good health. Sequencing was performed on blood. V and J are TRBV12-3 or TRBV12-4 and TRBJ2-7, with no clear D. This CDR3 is CASSLALAATYEQYF. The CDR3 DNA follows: TGTGCCAGCAGTTTAGCGTTGGCAGCAACCTACGAGCAGTACTTC.